This entry concerns a single T cell receptor beta chain. Its cognate antigen is unknown. This sample was included in a study of cytomegalovirus exposure and HLA in healthy donors. The repertoire was sequenced with immunoSEQ multiplex PCR; TCRdb's copy has only in-frame clones and lacks some. The sample includes fewer than 150,000 clones, 70% to 90% of them seen just once. The CDR3 runs to 14 residues. The V end lost 6 bases, the J end lost 9 bases, and 18 bases lay between the germline ends. Germline CDR1 SNHLY, CDR2 FYNNEI. Study outcomes and limitations: Reports showed the classifier diagnosing cytomegalovirus status with high specificity and sensitivity.

The chain couples TRBV2 to TRBJ2-1; a weak D match, TRBD1 (6 bases). The clonotype was recovered from a woman aged 18 to 35 in good health and CMV-seropositive. The specimen sequenced was PBMCs. The CDR3: CASSGRTVTSEQFF. CDR3 in DNA: TGTGCCAGCAGCGGTAGGACAGTTACAAGTGAGCAGTTCTTC.